This TCR beta chain was recorded in a study of blood T cell repertoires in COVID-19. Study-wide context: Donors in Cohort 3 counted as recovered after two negative PCRs, clearance, or symptom resolution. The cDNA or gDNA used as material had been derived from T cells, B-cell-depleted T cells, or PBMCs. The United States, Italy and Spain were the sources of the acute and convalescent COVID-19 samples.

TCRdb's copy holds only in-frame clones and misses some; the assay was immunoSEQ multiplex PCR. Among approximately 200,000 clones listed, roughly 87% were seen once. The CDR3 loop spans 15 amino acids. Germline values: CDR1 MNHNS, CDR2 SASEGT. With V trimmed by 2 bases and J by 5 bases, 4 bases remained unmatched. Recruits, aged about 18 to 90 years, lived in 25 or so US areas. The sample comprised PBMCs or T cells enriched from blood (not recorded which). The V gene is TRBV6-1, the J gene TRBJ2-7, with TRBD1 identical over 12 bases. The receptor comes from a man aged 30-40 years in a cohort exposed to, infected with or recovered from COVID-19 (not recorded which). The CDR3 loop is CASSEPGQGAHEQYF. The CDR3 DNA sequence: TGTGCCAGCAGTGAACCGGGACAGGGGGCCCACGAGCAGTACTTC.